The sequence of this T cell receptor beta chain was determined in a study of T cells in Graves' hyperthyroidism and ophthalmopathy. The CDR3 has 14 residues. Germline V CDR1 and CDR2: SGHAT, FQNNGV. The V and J ends lost 0 bases and 6 bases, in that order; junction bases with no gene match: 2. Amplified regions were TCR beta CDR3 sequences from RNA transcripts. Researchers ran a first-round RT-PCR on the TCR CDR3 using the HTBI primer set. In TCRdb, the multiplex PCR reads were re-called with MiXCR into one record per CDR3 protein. The data show some 550,000 distinct CDR3 sequences, about a sixth seen once. This clonotype was detected ten times or more. Its specificity is unknown. Study conclusions and caveats: It was a median about 6.5 months before onset that the model predicted ophthalmopathy.

Sequenced sample: blood. The V and J genes are TRBV11-2 and TRBJ2-1; 7 bases fit TRBD1. The clonotype comes from a woman aged 40-49 years with Graves' ophthalmopathy. The CDR3 here is CASSLERQGNEQFF. In DNA, the CDR3 is TGTGCCAGCAGCTTAGAGAGACAGGGCAATGAGCAGTTCTTC. Full variable domain (outside the CDR3, taken from reference TRBV11-2 and TRBJ2-1): EAGVAQSPRYKIIEKRQSVAFWCNPISGHATLYWYQQILGQGPKLLIQFQNNGVVDDSQLPKDRFSAERLKGVDSTLKIQPAKLEDSAVYLCASSLERQGNEQFFGPGTRLTVL.